Following are 15 T cell receptor beta chains from one sample sequenced in a study of shared clonotypes between healthy human individuals. Sequencing used immunoSEQ multiplex PCR; TCRdb keeps in-frame clones, though not all of them. The sample records some 1.4 million clones, 95% to 97% being singletons. Input material: naive CD4+ T cells sorted from blood. Subset noted: CD45RA+ positively selected. These TCRs come from a man under 40 in good health.

The chain uses TRBV27 and TRBJ2-2; the D gene is possibly TRBD2 (5 bases). CDR3 length equals 15 residues. Looked up from germline, CDR1 is MNHEY and CDR2 is SMNVEV (reference sequence). V lost 6 bases, J lost 3 bases, and 14 bases lay in between. The CDR3 is CASSPPARDTGELFF. Here the CDR3 DNA reads TGTGCCAGCAGCCCCCCAGCGAGGGACACCGGGGAGCTGTTTTTT.

This chain joins TRBV4-3 and TRBJ2-7, with D perhaps matching TRBD1 (6 bases). This CDR3 is built from 15 residues. Germline V gene data show CDR1 as LGHNA and CDR2 as YSLEER. The V and J ends lost 2 bases and 1 base respectively, with 12 bases between them. CDR3 in DNA: TGCGCCAGCAGCCAACAAAGACAGGCTTCCTACGAGCAGTACTTC. Its translation is CASSQQRQASYEQYF.

The rearrangement links TRBV2 to TRBJ1-3, with D perhaps matching TRBD1 (5 bases). The V gene lost 3 bases and the J gene lost 0 bases, with 9 bases spanning the gap. There are 15 residues in the CDR3. Looked up from germline, CDR1 is SNHLY and CDR2 is FYNNEI. The CDR3 DNA follows: TGTGCCAGCAGTGAGGGGGGGTACTCTGGAAACACCATATATTTT. Translation: CASSEGGYSGNTIYF.

This clone has only one observation. The gene calls are TRBV10-3 and TRBJ2-3; no firm D call. Germline V gene sequence: CDR1 ENHRY, CDR2 SYGVKD. V was trimmed by 7 bases and J by 0 bases, leaving 8 bases between them. CDR3 size: 13 residues. In DNA, the CDR3 is TGTGCCATCACCAAGGACAGCACAGATACGCAGTATTTT. It specifies CAITKDSTDTQYF.

The gene calls are TRBV7-2 and TRBJ1-2; D unclear. Trimming left V 1 base short and J 4 bases short, with 10 bases between. The CDR3 runs 14 residues. Germline assignment: CDR1 SGHTA and CDR2 FQGNSA. The CDR3 nucleotides read TGTGCCAGCAGCTTAGAGTTTGTTTCCTATGGCTACACCTTC. Encoded protein: CASSLEFVSYGYTF. The variable domain in full, with the rest retrieved from reference TRBV7-2 and TRBJ1-2, is GAGVSQSPSNKVTEKGKDVELRCDPISGHTALYWYRQSLGQGLEFLIYFQGNSAPDKSGLPSDRFSAERTGGSVSTLTIQRTQQEDSAVYLCASSLEFVSYGYTFGSGTRLTVV.

DNA for the CDR3: TGTGCCAGCCCGAGGACAGGGCAACATGGCTACACCTTC. Residues: CASPRTGQHGYTF. The chain combines TRBV2 with TRBJ1-2; 8 nucleotides line up with TRBD1. The J segment lost 6 bases and the V segment lost 8 bases, leaving 8 bases of the junction unmatched. Germline values: CDR1 SNHLY, CDR2 FYNNEI. The CDR3 is made up of 13 amino acids.

This chain connects TRBV9 to TRBJ2-2; 8 bases align to TRBD2. CDR1 is SGDLS and CDR2 is YYNGEE in the germline V gene. The CDR3 has 17 amino acids. With 3 bases clipped from V and 2 bases from J, the junction kept 9 bases outside the gene matches. The CDR3 region is CASSDPGGRSNTGELFF. CDR3 DNA: TGTGCCAGCAGCGACCCGGGCGGGAGGAGTAACACCGGGGAGCTGTTTTTT. Combining the CDR3 with reference TRBV9 and TRBJ2-2 gives the whole variable domain DSGVTQTPKHLITATGQRVTLRCSPRSGDLSVYWYQQSLDQGLQFLIQYYNGEERAKGNILERFSAQQFPDLHSELNLSSLELGDSALYFCASSDPGGRSNTGELFFGEGSRLTVL.

V gene TRBV7-2 combines with J gene TRBJ1-5, with D uncertain. The CDR3 has 12 residues. CDR1 and CDR2 from the germline V gene are SGHTA and FQGNSA. The V end was cut by 5 bases, the J end by 4 bases, with 6 bases between. CDR3 sequence (DNA): TGTGCCAGCAGCGCCAATAATCAGCCCCAGCATTTT. Residues: CASSANNQPQHF.

The J gene is TRBJ2-7, the V gene TRBV27, with TRBD2 matching 10 bases. The ends lost 6 bases at V and 3 bases at J; junction bases unmatched: 5. The CDR3 has 14 amino acids. The germline CDR1 and CDR2 sequences are MNHEY and SMNVEV (reference sequence). The CDR3 DNA reads TGTGCCAGCAGCCTGGGACTAGCGCGCTACGAGCAGTACTTC. This sequence encodes CASSLGLARYEQYF.

This clone appeared once. The J gene is TRBJ1-1, the V gene TRBV2; 9 nucleotides agree with TRBD1. Trimming took 6 bases from V and 3 from J; bases not matched to a gene: 14. CDR3 length: 17 amino acids. CDR1 is SNHLY, CDR2 FYNNEI, per germline. CDR3 coding DNA: TGTGCCAGCAGGGAGGCCTTGGACAGGGGAGCTCACACTGAAGCTTTCTTT. Protein: CASREALDRGAHTEAFF.

This rearrangement joins TRBV5-1 to TRBJ2-6; D is ambiguous. CDR3 length equals 15 residues. The V gene's germline CDR1 is SGHRS and CDR2 YFSETQ. V was shortened by 5 bases and J by 0 bases, with 9 bases between the two germline ends. CDR3 bases: TGCGCCAGCAGACGACTGGTCTCTGGGGCCAACGTCCTGACTTTC. The encoded protein is CASRRLVSGANVLTF.

V usage is TRBV5-1 and J usage is TRBJ2-3; 9 bases agree with TRBD1. Trimming at V came to 4 bases and at J to 3 bases, leaving 6 bases not matched to a gene. The CDR3 spans 15 residues. Germline values: CDR1 SGHRS, CDR2 YFSETQ. The CDR3 region is CASSRSDRGTDTQYF. The CDR3 DNA is TGCGCCAGCAGCAGAAGCGACAGGGGGACAGATACGCAGTATTTT.

The chain is built from TRBV5-4 and TRBJ2-7; 11 bases line up with TRBD1. This CDR3 spans 14 amino acids. Looked up from germline, CDR1 is SGHNT and CDR2 is YYREEE (reference sequence). After removal of 5 bases from V and 2 bases from J, the junction contained 3 bases not matched to a gene. Here the CDR3 DNA reads TGTGCCAGCAGTGGGACAGGGGGGACCTACGAGCAGTACTTC. Translating gives CASSGTGGTYEQYF. The variable domain in full, completed from reference TRBV5-4 and TRBJ2-7, reads ETGVTQSPTHLIKTRGQQVTLRCSSQSGHNTVSWYQQALGQGPQFIFQYYREEENGRGNFPPRFSGLQFPNYSSELNVNALELDDSALYLCASSGTGGTYEQYFGPGTRLTVT.

The chain is built from TRBV9 and TRBJ2-1; TRBD2 might be the D (6 bases). The V gene lost 3 bases and the J gene lost 2 bases, with 9 bases spanning the gap. The CDR3 runs to 14 residues. Per germline, CDR1 SGDLS and CDR2 YYNGEE. For the CDR3, the DNA is TGTGCCAGCAGCGCCCGGGGGACCTACAATGAGCAGTTCTTC. The encoded protein is CASSARGTYNEQFF. Full variable domain (remainder filled in from reference TRBV9 and TRBJ2-1): DSGVTQTPKHLITATGQRVTLRCSPRSGDLSVYWYQQSLDQGLQFLIQYYNGEERAKGNILERFSAQQFPDLHSELNLSSLELGDSALYFCASSARGTYNEQFFGPGTRLTVL.

V is TRBV28 and J is TRBJ2-1; 12 bases are a match to TRBD1. J was trimmed by 5 bases and V by 2 bases; bases with no gene match: 4. The germline V gene has CDR1 MDHEN and CDR2 SYDVKM. The CDR3 contains 16 residues. The chain's CDR3 is CASSLMGQGADNEQFF. The CDR3, as DNA: TGTGCCAGCAGTTTAATGGGACAGGGGGCTGACAATGAGCAGTTCTTC.